This T cell receptor (beta chain) stems from a study of T-cell memory formation after mild COVID-19. Study results and limitations: Later expanders leaned toward CD4+, whereas clones contracting from day 15 to 85 were balanced CD4/CD8. A second wave of clones peaked on day 37, and their SARS-CoV-2 specificity went unconfirmed.

This CDR3 contains 15 residues. Germline V CDR1 and CDR2: SEHNR, FQNEAQ (reference sequence). V was pared by 5 bases and J by 0 bases, with 4 bases of the junction left unmatched. TCR alpha and TCR beta cDNA libraries carrying sample barcodes and UMIs were produced by 5'RACE using constant-segment primers. TCRdb recomputed calls from the 5' RACE reads with MiXCR, one row per CDR3 protein. This sample has roughly 180,000 distinct CDR3 sequences, with less than 20% found just once. This clonotype was picked up a small number of times. What it binds is not known. The chain uses TRBV7-9 and TRBJ2-1; 7 nucleotides match TRBD1. The source is a man aged 18-30 years who had mild COVID-19 (a few samples of this study predate the infection). Cell type and time point are not known. What was sequenced was PBMCs or a T cell subset sorted from them (not recorded which). In DNA, the CDR3 is TGTGCCAGCAGCGTCAGGGGGATCTCCTACAATGAGCAGTTCTTC. Residues: CASSVRGISYNEQFF. Filled out from reference TRBV7-9 and TRBJ2-1, the complete variable domain reads DTGVSQNPRHKITKRGQNVTFRCDPISEHNRLYWYRQTLGQGPEFLTYFQNEAQLEKSRLLSDRFSAERPKGSFSTLEIQRTEQGDSAMYLCASSVRGISYNEQFFGPGTRLTVL.